These 9 T cell receptor beta chains originate from one sample sequenced in a study of CD8 T cells in ankylosing spondylitis. Notes on the study in general: A motif in TCR beta, a set of under ten highly homologous variants, appeared characteristic of ankylosing spondylitis blood.

TCRdb passed the 5' RACE reads through MiXCR, listing each CDR3 protein once. This sample carries about 390,000 distinct CDR3 sequences, about 20% of them seen once, and the ten largest clones take approximately 15%. The antigens these receptors bind are not known. The material sequenced was blood, either unsorted or a sorted T cell fraction (not recorded which). The receptors were sampled from a male donor with ankylosing spondylitis.

The CDR3 here is CASVAGTGTEAFF. CDR3 coding DNA: TGTGCCAGTGTAGCAGGGACCGGCACTGAAGCTTTCTTT. This chain joins TRBV7-9 and TRBJ1-1, with D possibly TRBD1 on 5 matching bases. The V gene lost 9 bases and the J gene lost 4 bases, with 15 bases spanning the gap. The CDR3 contains 13 residues. Looked up from germline, CDR1 is SEHNR and CDR2 is FQNEAQ (reference sequence).

To note about this clonotype: Sequence at one end of the junction differs from germline and may be a read error. The V gene is TRBV12-3 or TRBV12-4, the J gene TRBJ1-1, with D uncertain. CDR3 length: 15 amino acids. The CDR3, as DNA: TGTGCCAGCAGCTTAGATAGAACCATGAACACTGAAGCTTTCTTT. Translating it yields CASSLDRTMNTEAFF.

V and J are TRBV7-8 and TRBJ2-3; 10 bases agree with TRBD2. Germline CDR1 and CDR2: SGHVS and FQNEAQ. The V and J ends lost 7 bases and 2 bases, in that order; junction bases with no gene match: 6. There are 15 residues in the CDR3. This CDR3 reads CASKPLAGYTDTQYF. CDR3 in DNA: TGTGCCAGCAAACCACTAGCGGGATACACAGATACGCAGTATTTT.

This clonotype has just a few counts. This chain uses TRBV6-1 with TRBJ1-5, with 8 bases matching TRBD1. The V and J ends lost 7 bases and 1 base, in that order; junction bases with no gene match: 6. This CDR3 is 15 amino acids long. Germline-derived CDR1 and CDR2 are MNHNS and SASEGT. CDR3: CASNRDRLSNQPQHF. In nucleotides, the CDR3 is TGTGCCAGCAATCGGGACAGGTTAAGCAATCAGCCCCAGCATTTT.

This chain connects TRBV29-1 to TRBJ1-1; D might be TRBD1 (5 bases). The CDR3 contains 12 residues. The V end lost 7 bases, the J end lost 4 bases, and 13 bases lay between the germline ends. Germline V lookup: CDR1 SQVTM, CDR2 ANQGSEA. CDR3 bases: TGCAGCGGGGACCCCGGTCTCACTGAAGCTTTCTTT. It translates to CSGDPGLTEAFF.

The chain links TRBV5-1 to TRBJ2-4, with TRBD2 identical over 13 bases. The V gene's germline CDR1 is SGHRS and CDR2 YFSETQ. V lost 4 bases to trimming and J lost 3 bases; unmatched junction nucleotides: 1. This CDR3 comprises 15 residues. This CDR3 is CASSRTSGSKNIQYF. CDR3 nucleotides: TGCGCCAGCAGCCGGACTAGCGGGAGCAAAAACATTCAGTACTTC.

The chain recombines TRBV7-2 with TRBJ1-2, with TRBD1 matching over 8 bases. V trimming: 6 bases; J trimming: 6 bases; junction bases outside the gene matches: 6. CDR3 size: 13 residues. Germline lookup yields CDR1 SGHTA and CDR2 FQGNSA. The CDR3 protein is CASRVGTGDGYTF. CDR3 DNA: TGTGCCAGCAGGGTAGGGACAGGAGATGGCTACACCTTC.

The chain employs TRBV7-9 and TRBJ2-3, with 7 bases that match TRBD1. The CDR3 totals 16 residues. Germline CDR1 and CDR2: SEHNR and FQNEAQ (reference sequence). V was pared by 5 bases and J by 10 bases, with 18 bases of the junction left unmatched. CDR3 bases: TGTGCCAGCAGCCCTTGGGTAGGGGGCCGAATTCGTGCGCAGTATTTT. Its protein product is CASSPWVGGRIRAQYF.

The chain links TRBV6-1 to TRBJ1-2, with D tentatively TRBD1 (5 bases). V lost 6 bases and J 3 bases, leaving 11 bases between the germline ends. The CDR3 consists of 13 residues. Germline CDR1 MNHNS, CDR2 SASEGT. The CDR3 nucleotides are TGTGCCAGCAGGACAGTAGGCTACTATGGCTACACCTTC. The encoded protein is CASRTVGYYGYTF.